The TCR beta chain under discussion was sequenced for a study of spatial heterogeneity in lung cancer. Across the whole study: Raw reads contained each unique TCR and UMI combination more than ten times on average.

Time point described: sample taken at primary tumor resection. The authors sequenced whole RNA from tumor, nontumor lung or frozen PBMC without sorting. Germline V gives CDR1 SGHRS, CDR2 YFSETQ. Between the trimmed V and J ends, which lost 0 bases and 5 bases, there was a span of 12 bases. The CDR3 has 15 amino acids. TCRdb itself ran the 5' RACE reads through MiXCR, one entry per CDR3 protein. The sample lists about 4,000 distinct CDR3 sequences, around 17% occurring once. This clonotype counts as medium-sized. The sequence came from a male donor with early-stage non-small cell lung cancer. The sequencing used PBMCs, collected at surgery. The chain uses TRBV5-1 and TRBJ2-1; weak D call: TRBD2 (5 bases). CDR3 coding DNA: TGCGCCAGCAGCTTGGGTCGGGAAGGGAACAATGAGCAGTTCTTC. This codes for CASSLGREGNNEQFF.